This is a list of T cell receptor beta chains from one sample in a study of CD8 T cells in Susac syndrome. TCRdb redid the calling of the immunoSEQ multiplex PCR reads with MiXCR, one entry per CDR3 protein. The sample has approximately 210,000 distinct CDR3 sequences, roughly 93% seen once. Sequences were obtained from CD4+ T cells from PBMCs. The source of these receptors is a human donor with Susac syndrome. Both conserved end residues are part of each CDR3. Fields, in order: J gene, V gene, D gene, clone size, CDR3 DNA, CDR3 protein. D genes are given only for firm matches. The size of a clone is reported for some rows only, either as once, few or many, or as a class for expanded clones.

j_call: TRBJ2-3
v_call: TRBV4-2
d_call: NA
clone_size: NA
cdr3_nt: TGTGCCAGCAGCCAAGAAGCGACCCCACGGTCAGATACGCAGTATTTT
cdr3_aa: CASSQEATPRSDTQYF

j_call: TRBJ1-2
v_call: TRBV30
d_call: NA
clone_size: NA
cdr3_nt: TGTGCCTGGAGTGTTTTGTGGGGGGCGGATGGCTACACCTTC
cdr3_aa: CAWSVLWGADGYTF

j_call: TRBJ2-1
v_call: TRBV15
d_call: TRBD1
clone_size: NA
cdr3_nt: TGTGCCACCACCAGGGACAGGGGGTCCTACAATGAGCAGTTCTTC
cdr3_aa: CATTRDRGSYNEQFF

j_call: TRBJ2-7
v_call: TRBV15
d_call: NA
clone_size: NA
cdr3_nt: TGTGCCACCAGCAGAGATTACTACGAGCAGTACTTC
cdr3_aa: CATSRDYYEQYF

j_call: TRBJ2-7
v_call: TRBV30
d_call: TRBD1
clone_size: NA
cdr3_nt: TGTGCCACCAACACAGGGGGCGAGCAGTACTTC
cdr3_aa: CATNTGGEQYF

j_call: TRBJ2-2
v_call: TRBV10-3
d_call: NA
clone_size: NA
cdr3_nt: TGTGCCAGTAGGACCGGGACGCTCGGAGACACCGGGGAGCTGTTTTTT
cdr3_aa: CASRTGTLGDTGELFF

j_call: TRBJ2-7
v_call: TRBV9
d_call: TRBD2
clone_size: NA
cdr3_nt: TGTGCCAGCAGCCCTCGACTAGCGGGCAACGAGCAGTACTTC
cdr3_aa: CASSPRLAGNEQYF

j_call: TRBJ1-2
v_call: TRBV6-1
d_call: TRBD1
clone_size: NA
cdr3_nt: TGTGCCAGCAGTGAATCACAGGGGGCGAACGGCTACACCTTC
cdr3_aa: CASSESQGANGYTF

j_call: TRBJ1-6
v_call: TRBV10-3
d_call: NA
clone_size: NA
cdr3_nt: TGTGCCATCACCGGGACCAGTAATTCACCCCTCCACTTT
cdr3_aa: CAITGTSNSPLHF

j_call: TRBJ2-7
v_call: TRBV18
d_call: TRBD1
clone_size: NA
cdr3_nt: TGTGCCAGCTCGCGGGTACCGGGACAGGGGAAAACGGGTATCTCCTACGAGCAGTACTTC
cdr3_aa: CASSRVPGQGKTGISYEQYF

j_call: TRBJ2-3
v_call: TRBV5-1
d_call: TRBD2
clone_size: NA
cdr3_nt: TGCGCCAGCAGCTCGTCGGGACTAGCTCTAGATACGCAGTATTTT
cdr3_aa: CASSSSGLALDTQYF

j_call: TRBJ2-5
v_call: TRBV12-3/TRBV12-4
d_call: NA
clone_size: NA
cdr3_nt: TGTGCCAGCAGTTTCGCCCGACAGAGGGAGACCCAGTACTTC
cdr3_aa: CASSFARQRETQYF

j_call: TRBJ1-4
v_call: TRBV5-1
d_call: NA
clone_size: NA
cdr3_nt: TGCGCCAGCAGCCGCGGGACTGCGAACAATGAAAAACTGTTTTTT
cdr3_aa: CASSRGTANNEKLFF

j_call: TRBJ1-6
v_call: TRBV30
d_call: NA
clone_size: NA
cdr3_nt: TGTGCCTGGGGGGACGTTGGCGCCTATAATTCACCCCTCCACTTT
cdr3_aa: CAWGDVGAYNSPLHF

j_call: TRBJ1-1
v_call: TRBV7-8
d_call: TRBD1
clone_size: NA
cdr3_nt: TGTGCCAGCAGCCCAGGGACAGAAACTGAAGCTTTCTTT
cdr3_aa: CASSPGTETEAFF

j_call: TRBJ2-3
v_call: TRBV5-1
d_call: NA
clone_size: NA
cdr3_nt: TGCGCCAGCAGTAAGGATTACACAGATACGCAGTATTTT
cdr3_aa: CASSKDYTDTQYF

j_call: TRBJ1-4
v_call: TRBV12-3/TRBV12-4
d_call: NA
clone_size: NA
cdr3_nt: TGTGCCAGCAGTTGGGACGGCTCTAATGAAAAACTGTTTTTT
cdr3_aa: CASSWDGSNEKLFF

j_call: TRBJ2-7
v_call: TRBV6-2/TRBV6-3
d_call: NA
clone_size: NA
cdr3_nt: TGTGCCAGCAGTGGGGACCGCCGGGACACCGAGCCGTACGAGCAGTACTTC
cdr3_aa: CASSGDRRDTEPYEQYF

j_call: TRBJ2-6
v_call: TRBV28
d_call: NA
clone_size: NA
cdr3_nt: TGTGCCAGCAGTGGGGGGTATACCTTCTCTGGGGCCAACGTCCTGACTTTC
cdr3_aa: CASSGGYTFSGANVLTF

j_call: TRBJ2-2
v_call: TRBV11-2
d_call: NA
clone_size: NA
cdr3_nt: TGTGCCAGCAGCTTAGTCGGGGAGCTGTTTTTT
cdr3_aa: CASSLVGELFF

j_call: TRBJ2-7
v_call: TRBV2
d_call: NA
clone_size: NA
cdr3_nt: TGTGCCACCCCAGACAGCACCTACGAGCAGTACTTC
cdr3_aa: CATPDSTYEQYF

j_call: TRBJ2-7
v_call: TRBV3-1
d_call: TRBD1
clone_size: once
cdr3_nt: TGTGCCAGCAGCCCAGGGACAGGACTATACGAGCAGTACTTC
cdr3_aa: CASSPGTGLYEQYF

j_call: TRBJ2-3
v_call: TRBV12-5
d_call: TRBD1
clone_size: NA
cdr3_nt: TGTGCTAGTGGTCCGCGGACAGGGGGAGATACGCAGTATTTT
cdr3_aa: CASGPRTGGDTQYF

j_call: TRBJ1-1
v_call: TRBV20-1
d_call: TRBD1
clone_size: NA
cdr3_nt: TGCAGTGCTGGGACAGGGTTAAAAACTGAAGCTTTCTTT
cdr3_aa: CSAGTGLKTEAFF

j_call: TRBJ2-7
v_call: TRBV18
d_call: NA
clone_size: NA
cdr3_nt: TGTGCCAGCTCACCCGTGGGGGCCTACGAGCAGTACTTC
cdr3_aa: CASSPVGAYEQYF

j_call: TRBJ2-2
v_call: TRBV20-1
d_call: NA
clone_size: NA
cdr3_nt: TGCAGTGCCCAAACGGGAGCCGGGGAGCTGTTTTTT
cdr3_aa: CSAQTGAGELFF

j_call: TRBJ2-2
v_call: TRBV29-1
d_call: NA
clone_size: NA
cdr3_nt: TGCAGCGTTGCCAAGGGAGGGGGGCCGACGAACACCGGGGAGCTGTTTTTT
cdr3_aa: CSVAKGGGPTNTGELFF

j_call: TRBJ1-5
v_call: TRBV20-1
d_call: TRBD1
clone_size: NA
cdr3_nt: TGCAGTGCTAGAAGGGCAGGGGGTTCTCAGCCCCAGCATTTT
cdr3_aa: CSARRAGGSQPQHF

j_call: TRBJ1-1
v_call: TRBV3-1
d_call: NA
clone_size: NA
cdr3_nt: TGTGCCAGCAGCCGAGCAGCATATGAAGCTTTCTTT
cdr3_aa: CASSRAAYEAFF

j_call: TRBJ2-3
v_call: TRBV7-2
d_call: NA
clone_size: NA
cdr3_nt: TGTGCCAGCAGCTCGAGAGGGCTCACAGATACGCAGTATTTT
cdr3_aa: CASSSRGLTDTQYF

j_call: TRBJ1-5
v_call: TRBV4-3
d_call: NA
clone_size: NA
cdr3_nt: TGCGCCAGCAGCCAGGACAGAGCTACCAATCAGCCCCAGCATTTT
cdr3_aa: CASSQDRATNQPQHF

j_call: TRBJ2-3
v_call: TRBV20-1
d_call: NA
clone_size: NA
cdr3_nt: TGCAGTGCTCCGGAGCAAATACGCACAGATACGCAGTATTTT
cdr3_aa: CSAPEQIRTDTQYF

j_call: TRBJ1-5
v_call: TRBV30
d_call: NA
clone_size: NA
cdr3_nt: TGTGCCTGGGGATCAGGGTTGGAACAGCCCCAGCATTTT
cdr3_aa: CAWGSGLEQPQHF

j_call: TRBJ1-5
v_call: TRBV14
d_call: NA
clone_size: NA
cdr3_nt: TGTGCCAGCAGCCTCGGGGCCGATCAGCCCCAGCATTTT
cdr3_aa: CASSLGADQPQHF

j_call: TRBJ1-2
v_call: TRBV5-1
d_call: NA
clone_size: NA
cdr3_nt: TGCGCCAGCAGCTTGGGGGCCCTAGGGAACCCTAACTATGGCTACACCTTC
cdr3_aa: CASSLGALGNPNYGYTF

j_call: TRBJ1-1
v_call: TRBV30
d_call: NA
clone_size: NA
cdr3_nt: TGTGCCTGGAGTGTATGGCCGGGGGGGAACACTGAAGCTTTCTTT
cdr3_aa: CAWSVWPGGNTEAFF

j_call: TRBJ2-5
v_call: TRBV6-5
d_call: NA
clone_size: few
cdr3_nt: TGTGCCAGCAGTTCAGTCAGTGGGGAGACCCAGTACTTC
cdr3_aa: CASSSVSGETQYF

j_call: TRBJ2-5
v_call: TRBV7-2
d_call: TRBD1
clone_size: NA
cdr3_nt: TGTGCCAGCAGCACCGACAGGGGTGGAGGCGAGACCCAGTACTTC
cdr3_aa: CASSTDRGGGETQYF

j_call: TRBJ2-1
v_call: TRBV20-1
d_call: TRBD2
clone_size: once
cdr3_nt: TGCAGTGCTAGAGAGCCTAGCGGGGGGGTAAATGAGCAGTTCTTC
cdr3_aa: CSAREPSGGVNEQFF

j_call: TRBJ2-7
v_call: TRBV18
d_call: NA
clone_size: NA
cdr3_nt: TGTGCCAGCTCACTAGAACCGGGACACTCCTACGAGCAGTACTTC
cdr3_aa: CASSLEPGHSYEQYF

j_call: TRBJ2-2
v_call: TRBV6-4
d_call: NA
clone_size: NA
cdr3_nt: TGTGCCAGCAGTGGGCAGGGGAACACCGGGGAGCTGTTTTTT
cdr3_aa: CASSGQGNTGELFF

j_call: TRBJ1-4
v_call: TRBV18
d_call: NA
clone_size: NA
cdr3_nt: TGTGCCAGCTCACCGGACGAAAAACTGTTTTTT
cdr3_aa: CASSPDEKLFF

j_call: TRBJ1-3
v_call: TRBV10-3
d_call: NA
clone_size: NA
cdr3_nt: TGTGCCATCAGTGAGTCAAGCTTTATATTCAGACGCTCTGGAAACACCATATATTTT
cdr3_aa: CAISESSFIFRRSGNTIYF

j_call: TRBJ1-6
v_call: TRBV29-1
d_call: NA
clone_size: once
cdr3_nt: TGCAGCGTTGGAACAGGCAGTAATTCACCCCTCCACTTT
cdr3_aa: CSVGTGSNSPLHF

j_call: TRBJ2-3
v_call: TRBV29-1
d_call: TRBD2
clone_size: NA
cdr3_nt: TGCAGCGCGGGAAGATTGGCTAGCGGGACCACAGATACGCAGTATTTT
cdr3_aa: CSAGRLASGTTDTQYF

j_call: TRBJ2-7
v_call: TRBV7-2
d_call: TRBD2
clone_size: NA
cdr3_nt: TGTGCCAGCAGCTCCGGGACTAGCGGGGGGCAGCGGTACGAGCAGTACTTC
cdr3_aa: CASSSGTSGGQRYEQYF

j_call: TRBJ2-7
v_call: TRBV7-2
d_call: NA
clone_size: NA
cdr3_nt: TGTGCCAGCAGCTTAGGGAATGGGCCCTACGAGCAGTACTTC
cdr3_aa: CASSLGNGPYEQYF

j_call: TRBJ2-3
v_call: TRBV4-3
d_call: TRBD1
clone_size: once
cdr3_nt: TGCGCCAGCAGCCAAGAGGGGGGGACAGGGGGCCACACAGATACGCAGTATTTT
cdr3_aa: CASSQEGGTGGHTDTQYF

j_call: TRBJ1-5
v_call: TRBV7-9
d_call: NA
clone_size: NA
cdr3_nt: TGTGCCAGCAGCTTAGAGGGGGGGGCCCAGCATTTT
cdr3_aa: CASSLEGGAQHF

j_call: TRBJ1-6
v_call: TRBV18
d_call: TRBD1
clone_size: once
cdr3_nt: TGTGCCAGCTCCCCAACTAGGGACAGAGAAAATTCACCCCTCCACTTT
cdr3_aa: CASSPTRDRENSPLHF

j_call: TRBJ2-1
v_call: TRBV7-2
d_call: NA
clone_size: NA
cdr3_nt: TGTGCCAGCAGCTCTCGGAACAGGGTCAATGAGCAGTTCTTC
cdr3_aa: CASSSRNRVNEQFF

j_call: TRBJ2-4
v_call: TRBV4-1
d_call: NA
clone_size: NA
cdr3_nt: TGCGCCAGCAGCCAAGATCGCGCCTTCACACCTGGGGCCAAAAACATTCAGTACTTC
cdr3_aa: CASSQDRAFTPGAKNIQYF

j_call: TRBJ2-1
v_call: TRBV10-3
d_call: TRBD2
clone_size: NA
cdr3_nt: TGTGCCATCAATGGCGGGGGTCCTACCTACAATGAGCAGTTCTTC
cdr3_aa: CAINGGGPTYNEQFF

j_call: TRBJ1-4
v_call: TRBV7-2
d_call: NA
clone_size: NA
cdr3_nt: TGTGCCAGCAGCAACAGGGACGGCAGAGAAAAACTGTTTTTT
cdr3_aa: CASSNRDGREKLFF

j_call: TRBJ2-5
v_call: TRBV20-1
d_call: TRBD2
clone_size: few
cdr3_nt: TGCAGTGCTAGACGACTAGCGGGGGAAGAGACCCAGTACTTC
cdr3_aa: CSARRLAGEETQYF

j_call: TRBJ2-3
v_call: TRBV5-1
d_call: NA
clone_size: NA
cdr3_nt: TGCGCCAGCAGCTTGGAAAGCAGCACAGATACGCAGTATTTT
cdr3_aa: CASSLESSTDTQYF

j_call: TRBJ2-7
v_call: TRBV4-2
d_call: TRBD1
clone_size: NA
cdr3_nt: TGTGCCAGCAGCCAAGCAGGACAGGCCTACGAGCAGTACTTC
cdr3_aa: CASSQAGQAYEQYF

j_call: TRBJ1-2
v_call: TRBV29-1
d_call: NA
clone_size: NA
cdr3_nt: TGCAGCGTGGGGATGGAGGAGCTCAACTATGGCTACACCTTC
cdr3_aa: CSVGMEELNYGYTF

j_call: TRBJ2-7
v_call: TRBV5-4
d_call: TRBD1
clone_size: NA
cdr3_nt: TGTGCCAGCAGTTCGGGACAGGAGGGCTACGAGCAGTACTTC
cdr3_aa: CASSSGQEGYEQYF